These 13 T cell receptor beta chains share one sample of origin, sequenced in a study of tumor-infiltrating lymphocytes in primary liver carcinoma. Alongside blood RNA obtained from unsorted whole blood, germline DNA was also extracted. With a constant-region primer, TCR beta cDNA was made from 400 to 550 ng of total RNA. Slightly modified ARM-PCR served as the procedure for the TCR beta libraries. These libraries came from three rounds of nested multiplex PCR. Running around 9 cycles apiece, the first two PCR rounds relied on TRBV1-TRBV30 forward primers together with a C-beta reverse primer. TCRdb processed the multiplex PCR reads anew with MiXCR; each CDR3 protein has one entry. The sample holds some 180,000 distinct CDR3 sequences, approximately 60% seen once. Specimen: peripheral blood. These receptor sequences come from a man between 40 and 49 years old with primary liver carcinoma and hepatitis B virus infection.

Of note for this clonotype: Relative to the germline gene, one junction end is altered; a read error may explain this. V is TRBV11-2 and J is TRBJ2-5, with 8 bases lining up with TRBD1. This CDR3 has 15 amino acids. Germline values: CDR1 SGHAT, CDR2 FQNNGV. Written as DNA, the CDR3 is TGTGCCAGCAGCCGAAGGCCAGGGGGCGGGGAGACCCAATACTTC. Translation gives CASSRRPGGGETQYF.

The DNA for the CDR3 is TGCAGTGAATCAGACGTTGTTTCGACGCAGTATTTT. Encoded protein: CSESDVVSTQYF. V and J are TRBV29-1 and TRBJ2-3; no reliable D call. Germline values: CDR1 SQVTM, CDR2 ANQGSEA. CDR3 length equals 12 residues.

CDR3 protein: CSVEVGQNQPQHF. In nucleotides, the CDR3 is TGCAGCGTTGAAGTTGGGCAGAATCAGCCCCAGCATTTT. V usage is TRBV29-1 and J usage is TRBJ1-5; D is unresolved. The germline CDR1 and CDR2 sequences are SQVTM and ANQGSEA. Deletions cut 1 base from V and 4 bases from J, with 8 bases between. This CDR3 has 13 amino acids.

The chain recombines TRBV5-1 with TRBJ2-3; no firm D call. Germline V CDR1 and CDR2: SGHRS, YFSETQ. The CDR3 covers 16 residues. Trimming stripped 2 bases from V and 4 bases from J, with 17 bases between. The CDR3 spells CASSFEGSSVADTQYF. CDR3 in DNA: TGCGCCAGCAGCTTTGAAGGTTCGTCGGTGGCAGATACGCAGTATTTT.

A remark on this clonotype: One end of the junction varies from germline; a read error may be responsible. The rearrangement joins TRBV6-5 to TRBJ2-5; D perhaps matches TRBD1 (6 bases). CDR3 size: 16 residues. Looked up from germline, CDR1 is MNHEY and CDR2 is SVGAGI. Here the CDR3 reads CACSRGYGGIQETQYF. CDR3 bases: TGTGCCTGCAGTCGAGGATATGGGGGCATCCAAGAGACCCAGTACTTC.

The chain is built from TRBV12-3 or TRBV12-4 and TRBJ2-7; D is possibly TRBD2 (5 bases). Trimming cost V 8 bases and J 2 bases, with 7 bases left between them. The CDR3 runs to 11 residues. CDR3 loop: CASRGPYEQYF. The CDR3 bases are TGTGCCAGCCGAGGGCCCTACGAGCAGTACTTC.

Details on this clonotype: A single base separates this from a much larger clone, so it may be a read error. The chain combines TRBV11-2 with TRBJ2-5; 10 bases line up with TRBD2. Looked up from germline, CDR1 is SGHAT and CDR2 is FQNNGV. The V segment lost 4 bases and the J segment 2 bases; nucleotides outside the gene matches: 7. The CDR3 consists of 16 residues. Written as DNA, the CDR3 is TGTGCCAGCAGCTCGGGGGGGACTAGCGTACAAGAGACCCAGTACTTC. It yields the protein CASSSGGTSVQETQYF. The complete variable domain, with remaining parts taken from reference TRBV11-2 and TRBJ2-5, reads EAGVAQSPRYKIIEKRQSVAFWCNPISGHATLYWYQQILGQGPKLLIQFQNNGVVDDSQLPKDRFSAERLKGVDSTLKIQPAKLEDSAVYLCASSSGGTSVQETQYFGPGTRLLVL.

Worth noting for this clonotype: At one of its ends the junction is not consistent with the germline gene, which may arise from a read error. V is TRBV10-3 and J is TRBJ2-3; TRBD1 aligns across 7 bases. The CDR3 is 15 residues long. CDR1 is ENHRY, CDR2 SYGVKD, per germline. CDR3 in DNA: TGCGCCATCAGCCTAACAGGGGCTTTCACAGATACGAAGTATTTT. Amino acid sequence: CAISLTGAFTDTKYF.

This clonotype was seen only once. The DNA is omitted, as the CDR3 cannot be located on it reliably, and the CDR3 follows TCRdb's listing. The V call is TRBV29-1, the J call TRBJ1-2; TRBD1, the table's D call, lacks a check against the DNA. The CDR3 is 14 amino acids in total, end residues counted. The germline CDR1 and CDR2 sequences are SQVTM and ANQGSEA. CDR3 region: CSVAAGTGGYGYAF.

This clonotype was picked up many times. V and J are TRBV11-2 and TRBJ1-1; 8 bases line up with TRBD1. Unmatched junction bases numbered 8, after V lost 0 bases and J lost 5 bases. The CDR3 contains 16 residues. Germline V lookup: CDR1 SGHAT, CDR2 FQNNGV. The CDR3 region is CASSLDGQGAETEAFF. In DNA form, the CDR3 reads TGTGCCAGCAGCTTAGATGGGCAGGGGGCAGAGACTGAAGCTTTCTTT.

Points on this clonotype: This clone may be a read error of a much larger clone one base away. The CDR3 is CASSGGWAIDQPQHF. The CDR3 coding sequence is TGTGCCAGCAGTGGGGGGTGGGCAATCGATCAGCCCCAGCATTTT. The V gene is TRBV6-1, the J gene TRBJ1-5, with a weak D call TRBD1 (5 bases). Germline-derived CDR1 and CDR2 are MNHNS and SASEGT. With 4 bases removed from V and 5 bases from J, the gap between germline ends came to 15 bases. The CDR3 extends over 15 amino acids.

This clonotype showed up just a few times. DNA of the CDR3: TGCGCCAGCAGCCAAGTCTCGAGTGAAAAACTGTTTTTT. This encodes CASSQVSSEKLFF. The chain couples TRBV4-1 to TRBJ1-4; D is unclear. This CDR3 comprises 13 residues. Per the germline V gene, CDR1 is MGHRA and CDR2 is YSYEKL. V dropped 1 base and J dropped 7 bases, with 7 bases sitting between them.

This clonotype was detected only a few times. This chain connects TRBV6-5 to TRBJ1-2, with no clear D. The CDR3 consists of 15 residues. V lost 2 bases, J lost 8 bases, and 18 bases lay in between. CDR1 and CDR2 (germline): MNHEY, SVGAGI. The CDR3 DNA reads TGTGCCAGCAGTTACCTGCCGGTCGGCGGCTCCGGCTACACCTTC. Its translation is CASSYLPVGGSGYTF.